This T cell receptor beta chain was found in a study of shared T cell receptors in the human thymus. CDR1 is MGHDK and CDR2 is SYGVNS in the germline V gene. V gave up 6 bases and J gave up 10 bases; unmatched junction bases: 12. The CDR3 contains 14 residues. Data came from immunoSEQ multiplex PCR; TCRdb stores just in-frame clones and leaves some out. This table holds about 660,000 clones, around 89% found once. The same sample was also used in a study of human thymus T cells. That source reports: As related research reported, thymic repertoires overlapped highly among unrelated individuals.

The V call is TRBV25-1, the J call TRBJ1-3; 7 nucleotides line up with TRBD1. This TCR derives from a boy in the first two years of life with a congenital heart defect. The source material was thymocytes. CDR3 sequence reads: CASRRTGTEQTIYF. As DNA, the CDR3 is TGTGCCAGCAGGCGCACCGGGACAGAGCAGACCATATATTTT.